This T cell receptor beta chain was sequenced in a study of identifying expanded T cells in peripheral blood (dated by TCRdb to between 2019 and 2020). General notes on the study: Four technical replicates, made by sequencing separate aliquots from the same pool of genomic DNA, were compared pairwise. Study-wide findings and limitations: The binomial model flagged approximately 1.2 differentially abundant clones between technical replicates but about 16.4 over about 2 weeks and about 19 over about 4 weeks. Both the number of clones called differentially abundant and the false-positive rate were significantly reduced by the beta-binomial model across all healthy-donor time intervals. The authors expected that over much longer intervals, such as months to years, biological variance in healthy repertoires might increase even further. In all healthy donors, the variance in clone template counts between samples taken approximately 15 days apart rose significantly as total template count increased.

TCRbeta CDR3 regions were profiled with the immunoSEQ Assay using bias-controlled multiplex PCR amplification of genomic DNA. As for the authors' bioinformatics: The absolute abundance of each unique TCRbeta CDR3 region was quantified after sequences were collapsed and filtered. Differential abundance was assessed using a binomial (Fisher-equivalent) model and a beta-binomial model in which time-dependent variance fitted from healthy donors was added. Clones with fewer than 5 combined templates were removed, and differential abundance was called for clones with a Benjamini-Hochberg FDR below 0.01. Using the form v = (b*log(k)+a)^2, the beta-binomial variance was modeled as a function of the total template count across the two samples. Held by TCRdb, this immuneACCESS table contains in-frame sequences only and omits some clones. Under half of the omission traces to an unresolved V gene where checked; the cause of the rest is unknown. V and J calls plus clone size are reproduced from that table; the DNA served to infer D and trimming. The sample table holds tens of thousands of clones, of which approximately 90% were seen once. The ten largest clones represent under 4.5% of the sample.

The junction carries 13 bases between V and J, which are trimmed by 0 bases and 1 base respectively. Via the germline V gene, CDR1 is SGHTS and CDR2 YDEGEE. The CDR3 contains 16 residues, cysteine and phenylalanine counted. Only the CDR3 DNA is retained, 48 bases long and in frame from the first base. Worth noting for this clone: There is no known antigen for this receptor. Within one base of it there is no much larger clone, and no base qualities were kept.

No immune events such as infections were documented for the healthy donors during the collection period. Healthy-donor blood repertoires served as a training cohort to calibrate time-dependent variance in a beta-binomial model of T-cell clone differential abundance. The training cohort comprised roughly ten healthy donors, 3 female and 7 male. An age range of roughly 25 to 65 years, with an average of about 45 years, was recorded for the donors. Whole blood, obtained from a commercial supplier, was collected from each healthy donor at three time points spaced approximately two weeks apart. Genomic DNA was extracted from unsorted whole blood for immunosequencing.

This TCR came from a person aged 18 to 75 in good health. Recombination linked TRBV5-8 to TRBJ2-5; TRBD1 is possibly the D segment (6 matching bases). The sample was blood. The CDR3 region: CASSLGVGRGQETQYF. The DNA reads as follows: TGTGCCAGCAGCTTGGGGGTTGGCAGGGGCCAAGAGACCCAGTACTTC.